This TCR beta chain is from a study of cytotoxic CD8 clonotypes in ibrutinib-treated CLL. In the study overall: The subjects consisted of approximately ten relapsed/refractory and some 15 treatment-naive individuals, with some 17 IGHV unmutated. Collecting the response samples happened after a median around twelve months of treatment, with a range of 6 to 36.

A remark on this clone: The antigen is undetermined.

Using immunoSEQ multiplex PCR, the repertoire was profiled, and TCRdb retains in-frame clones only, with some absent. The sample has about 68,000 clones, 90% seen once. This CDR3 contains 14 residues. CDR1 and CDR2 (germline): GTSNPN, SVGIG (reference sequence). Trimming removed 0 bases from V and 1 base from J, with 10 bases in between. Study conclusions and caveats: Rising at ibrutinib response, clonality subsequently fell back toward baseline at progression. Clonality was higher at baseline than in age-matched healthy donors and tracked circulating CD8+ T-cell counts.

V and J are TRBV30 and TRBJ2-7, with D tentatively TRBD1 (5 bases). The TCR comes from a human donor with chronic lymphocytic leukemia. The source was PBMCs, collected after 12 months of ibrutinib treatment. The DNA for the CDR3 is TGTGCCTGGAGTGTACGTGGGGCGTCCTACGAGCAGTACTTC. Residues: CAWSVRGASYEQYF.